This T cell receptor (beta chain) is from a study of T-cell reconstitution after alpha-beta-depleted transplantation in children. Findings of the study overall: T-cell counts and diversity were attributed mostly to newly produced T cells one year after transplant. Reportedly, roughly two months post-transplant, alpha-beta T cells arose from several hundred expanded graft clones. Day-60 TCRbeta diversity that was high in some patients was derived from surviving recipient T cells and thymic progenitors.

Molecular barcoding with unique molecular identifiers was used for the TCRbeta library. MiXCR, applied by TCRdb to the PCR reads, yields one record per CDR3 protein. Of fewer than 550,000 distinct CDR3 sequences listed, 15% to 20% are singletons. This clonotype was found a few times. Its antigen remains unidentified. CDR3 size: 17 residues. V shed 2 bases and J shed 0 bases, with 13 bases lying between them. Germline V CDR1 and CDR2: MNHEY, SVGAGI. The chain recombines TRBV6-5 with TRBJ1-4; D ambiguous. The origin of this receptor is a boy less than two years old who had a stem cell transplant for Wiskott-Aldrich syndrome, so the T cells may come from the graft donor. Sample: PBMCs, mostly from graft donor cells, taken 360 days after TCRalphabeta/CD19-depleted stem cell transplant. Here the CDR3 DNA reads TGTGCCAGCAGTTACGTCGGCATAGGAGCAACTAATGAAAAACTGTTTTTT. This gives the protein CASSYVGIGATNEKLFF.